This is a list of T cell receptor beta chains from one sample in a study of blood T cell repertoires in COVID-19. Clones were read by immunoSEQ multiplex PCR, and TCRdb kept only the in-frame ones, dropping some. This table has a few hundred thousand clones, over 75% appearing once. The source material was peripheral blood. The receptors shown here come from a human donor in a cohort sampled during active COVID-19. The CDR3 runs from the conserved cysteine through the conserved F or W. The D gene is left open where the match is weak. Expanded clones get a size class; other rows say once, few or many, or leave the size out.

CDR3aa: CASSSWANYNSPLHF
CDR3nt: TGTGCCAGCAGTTCTTGGGCCAACTATAATTCACCCCTCCACTTT
len: 15
d_gene: -
v_gene: TRBV6-5
j_gene: TRBJ1-6
abundance: -

CDR3aa: CASSPGQGPHNEQFF
CDR3nt: TGCGCCAGCAGTCCGGGACAGGGTCCCCACAATGAGCAGTTCTTC
len: 15
d_gene: TRBD1
v_gene: TRBV5-1
j_gene: TRBJ2-1
abundance: -

CDR3aa: CASSLDLGGGNTIYF
CDR3nt: TGTGCCAGCAGCTTGGATCTGGGAGGTGGAAACACCATATATTTT
len: 15
d_gene: -
v_gene: TRBV5-4
j_gene: TRBJ1-3
abundance: -

CDR3aa: CASSIGPGGETYGYTF
CDR3nt: TGTGCCAGTAGTATAGGCCCAGGGGGCGAAACCTATGGCTACACCTTC
len: 16
d_gene: TRBD1
v_gene: TRBV19
j_gene: TRBJ1-2
abundance: -

CDR3aa: CASSKQYSQGERLF
CDR3nt: TGTGCCAGCAGCAAGCAGTACTCGCAGGGGGAGAGACTCTTC
len: 14
d_gene: TRBD1
v_gene: TRBV5-6
j_gene: TRBJ2-1
abundance: -

CDR3aa: CASSLLVGVTEAFF
CDR3nt: TGTGCCAGCAGTTTACTGGTAGGGGTCACTGAAGCTTTCTTT
len: 14
d_gene: -
v_gene: TRBV28
j_gene: TRBJ1-1
abundance: -

CDR3aa: CASSQGLAGTQYF
CDR3nt: TGTGCCAGCAGCCAGGGACTAGCAGGGACCCAGTACTTC
len: 13
d_gene: TRBD2
v_gene: TRBV7-3
j_gene: TRBJ2-5
abundance: -

CDR3aa: CASMRQNNSPLHF
CDR3nt: TGTGCCAGCATGAGACAGAATAATTCACCCCTCCACTTT
len: 13
d_gene: -
v_gene: TRBV27
j_gene: TRBJ1-6
abundance: -

CDR3aa: CASSQEGSGRTDTQYF
CDR3nt: TGTGCCAGCAGCCAAGAGGGTAGCGGGCGTACAGATACGCAGTATTTT
len: 16
d_gene: TRBD2
v_gene: TRBV4-2
j_gene: TRBJ2-3
abundance: -

CDR3aa: CASSAGQIQETQYF
CDR3nt: TGTGCCAGCAGCGCGGGACAGATACAAGAGACCCAGTACTTC
len: 14
d_gene: -
v_gene: TRBV7-8
j_gene: TRBJ2-5
abundance: -

CDR3aa: CASSPPGTSGPTGELFF
CDR3nt: TGTGCCAGCAGTCCCCCGGGGACTAGCGGGCCGACCGGGGAGCTGTTTTTT
len: 17
d_gene: TRBD2
v_gene: TRBV6-6
j_gene: TRBJ2-2
abundance: -

CDR3aa: CASSLGQGNYGYTF
CDR3nt: TGTGCCAGCAGCTTAGGACAGGGGAACTATGGCTACACCTTC
len: 14
d_gene: TRBD1
v_gene: TRBV5-4
j_gene: TRBJ1-2
abundance: -

CDR3aa: CASSLGSSGRPWEQYF
CDR3nt: TGTGCCAGCAGCTTGGGGTCTAGCGGGAGGCCCTGGGAGCAGTACTTC
len: 16
d_gene: TRBD2
v_gene: TRBV5-6
j_gene: TRBJ2-7
abundance: -

CDR3aa: CASSIDGRNEKLFF
CDR3nt: TGCGCCAGCAGCATCGATGGGCGTAATGAAAAACTGTTTTTT
len: 14
d_gene: -
v_gene: TRBV5-1
j_gene: TRBJ1-4
abundance: -

CDR3aa: CASSQERGGAHGYTF
CDR3nt: TGTGCCAGCAGCCAAGAGAGAGGAGGGGCTCATGGCTACACCTTC
len: 15
d_gene: -
v_gene: TRBV4-2
j_gene: TRBJ1-2
abundance: -

CDR3aa: CASSRTGELFF
CDR3nt: TGTGCCAGCAGTCGTACCGGGGAGCTGTTTTTT
len: 11
d_gene: -
v_gene: TRBV6-5
j_gene: TRBJ2-2
abundance: -

CDR3aa: CASSQDPGSGGAVDTQYF
CDR3nt: TGTGCCAGCAGCCAAGACCCAGGGAGCGGGGGGGCAGTAGATACGCAGTATTTT
len: 18
d_gene: TRBD2
v_gene: TRBV4-2
j_gene: TRBJ2-3
abundance: -

CDR3aa: CASSLALVNEQYF
CDR3nt: TGTGCCAGCAGCTTGGCCCTAGTAAACGAGCAGTACTTC
len: 13
d_gene: -
v_gene: TRBV5-6
j_gene: TRBJ2-7
abundance: -

CDR3aa: CASTFTGGTGNTIYF
CDR3nt: TGCGCCAGCACCTTCACAGGGGGAACTGGAAACACCATATATTTT
len: 15
d_gene: TRBD1
v_gene: TRBV5-1
j_gene: TRBJ1-3
abundance: -

CDR3aa: CASSDRGHTDTQYF
CDR3nt: TGTGCCAGCAGTGACAGGGGGCACACAGATACGCAGTATTTT
len: 14
d_gene: TRBD1
v_gene: TRBV7-9
j_gene: TRBJ2-3
abundance: -

CDR3aa: CASSIATGYGYTF
CDR3nt: TGTGCCAGTAGTATAGCTACAGGCTATGGCTACACCTTC
len: 13
d_gene: -
v_gene: TRBV19
j_gene: TRBJ1-2
abundance: -

CDR3aa: CASSEFTGDTQYF
CDR3nt: TGTGCCAGCAGTGAGTTCACAGGAGATACGCAGTATTTT
len: 13
d_gene: -
v_gene: TRBV6-1
j_gene: TRBJ2-3
abundance: -

CDR3aa: CASSYLGQTNYGYTF
CDR3nt: TGTGCCAGCAGTTACTTGGGACAGACCAACTATGGCTACACCTTC
len: 15
d_gene: TRBD1
v_gene: TRBV6-5
j_gene: TRBJ1-2
abundance: -

CDR3aa: CASSQGGDNSNQPQHF
CDR3nt: TGTGCCAGCAGCCAGGGTGGGGATAATAGCAATCAGCCCCAGCATTTT
len: 16
d_gene: -
v_gene: TRBV28
j_gene: TRBJ1-5
abundance: -

CDR3aa: CATGDRSSGNTIYF
CDR3nt: TGTGCCACCGGCGACAGGAGCTCTGGAAACACCATATATTTT
len: 14
d_gene: -
v_gene: TRBV15
j_gene: TRBJ1-3
abundance: -

CDR3aa: CASSWGQGAGSGDQPQHF
CDR3nt: TGTGCCAGCAGTTGGGGACAGGGGGCGGGTAGTGGCGATCAGCCCCAGCATTTT
len: 18
d_gene: TRBD1
v_gene: TRBV28
j_gene: TRBJ1-5
abundance: -

CDR3aa: CSTEGGVGETQYF
CDR3nt: TGCAGCACCGAAGGGGGAGTGGGGGAGACCCAGTACTTC
len: 13
d_gene: -
v_gene: TRBV29-1
j_gene: TRBJ2-5
abundance: once

CDR3aa: CASTPEAGTGGYNEQFF
CDR3nt: TGTGCCAGCACCCCGGAGGCCGGGACAGGGGGATACAATGAGCAGTTCTTC
len: 17
d_gene: TRBD1
v_gene: TRBV5-5
j_gene: TRBJ2-1
abundance: -

CDR3aa: CASRGTGAYEQYF
CDR3nt: TGTGCCAGCAGGGGGACAGGAGCCTACGAGCAGTACTTC
len: 13
d_gene: TRBD1
v_gene: TRBV6-5
j_gene: TRBJ2-7
abundance: -

CDR3aa: CASSQGGSGETQYF
CDR3nt: TGCGCCAGCTCCCAGGGCGGGAGCGGTGAGACCCAGTACTTC
len: 14
d_gene: TRBD2
v_gene: TRBV10-2
j_gene: TRBJ2-5
abundance: once

CDR3aa: CASSLREGSSYEQYF
CDR3nt: TGTGCCAGCAGTTTGAGGGAGGGGAGCTCCTACGAGCAGTACTTC
len: 15
d_gene: TRBD2
v_gene: TRBV28
j_gene: TRBJ2-7
abundance: -

CDR3aa: CASSPVGQGVSYEQYF
CDR3nt: TGTGCCAGCAGCCCCGTCGGACAGGGGGTCTCCTACGAGCAGTACTTC
len: 16
d_gene: TRBD1
v_gene: TRBV7-8
j_gene: TRBJ2-7
abundance: -

CDR3aa: CASGLARAYNEQFF
CDR3nt: TGTGCCAGCGGACTAGCCCGGGCCTACAATGAGCAGTTCTTC
len: 14
d_gene: TRBD2
v_gene: TRBV7-2
j_gene: TRBJ2-1
abundance: -

CDR3aa: CASSYSHRETQYF
CDR3nt: TGTGCCAGCAGTTATTCGCACAGGGAGACCCAGTACTTC
len: 13
d_gene: -
v_gene: TRBV6-5
j_gene: TRBJ2-5
abundance: -

CDR3aa: CASSLDRNQPQHF
CDR3nt: TGTGCCAGCTCACTGGACAGGAATCAGCCCCAGCATTTT
len: 13
d_gene: TRBD1
v_gene: TRBV18
j_gene: TRBJ1-5
abundance: -

CDR3aa: CASSLERADTQYF
CDR3nt: TGCGCCAGCAGCTTGGAGCGTGCAGATACGCAGTATTTT
len: 13
d_gene: -
v_gene: TRBV5-1
j_gene: TRBJ2-3
abundance: few

CDR3aa: CASSLLGARGNQPQHF
CDR3nt: TGTGCCAGCAGCTTGCTGGGGGCCCGGGGCAATCAGCCCCAGCATTTT
len: 16
d_gene: -
v_gene: TRBV5-5
j_gene: TRBJ1-5
abundance: -

CDR3aa: CASSLGQGRYEQYF
CDR3nt: TGTGCCAGCAGCCTAGGACAGGGGCGCTACGAGCAGTACTTC
len: 14
d_gene: TRBD1
v_gene: TRBV3-1/TRBV3-2
j_gene: TRBJ2-7
abundance: -

CDR3aa: CASSERVMSEAFF
CDR3nt: TGTGCCAGTAGTGAGCGGGTTATGTCTGAAGCTTTCTTT
len: 13
d_gene: -
v_gene: TRBV19
j_gene: TRBJ1-1
abundance: -

CDR3aa: CASSRGQGDGYTF
CDR3nt: TGTGCCAGCAGCAGGGGACAGGGCGACGGCTACACCTTC
len: 13
d_gene: TRBD1
v_gene: TRBV6-5
j_gene: TRBJ1-2
abundance: -

CDR3aa: CASSLGQRGPYEQYF
CDR3nt: TGTGCCAGCAGCTTAGGTCAGCGGGGCCCCTACGAGCAGTACTTC
len: 15
d_gene: TRBD2
v_gene: TRBV7-6
j_gene: TRBJ2-7
abundance: -

CDR3aa: CSGSGRSGSYNEQFF
CDR3nt: TGCAGCGGTAGCGGGAGGTCAGGGTCCTACAATGAGCAGTTCTTC
len: 15
d_gene: TRBD2
v_gene: TRBV29-1
j_gene: TRBJ2-1
abundance: -

CDR3aa: CASRPSGRLDLGTDTQYF
CDR3nt: TGCGCCAGCAGACCTAGCGGGAGGCTAGATTTAGGCACAGATACGCAGTATTTT
len: 18
d_gene: TRBD2
v_gene: TRBV5-1
j_gene: TRBJ2-3
abundance: -

CDR3aa: CASSEFRAGGRGETQYF
CDR3nt: TGTGCCAGCAGTGAATTCCGAGCGGGAGGCCGGGGGGAGACCCAGTACTTC
len: 17
d_gene: TRBD2
v_gene: TRBV25-1
j_gene: TRBJ2-5
abundance: -

CDR3aa: CASTFHLRTGGMNTGELFF
CDR3nt: TGTGCCAGCACGTTCCACCTCCGGACAGGGGGTATGAACACCGGGGAGCTGTTTTTT
len: 19
d_gene: TRBD1
v_gene: TRBV27
j_gene: TRBJ2-2
abundance: -

CDR3aa: CASSGGGAYNEQFF
CDR3nt: TGCGCCAGCTCCGGGGGTGGGGCCTACAATGAGCAGTTCTTC
len: 14
d_gene: -
v_gene: TRBV5-1
j_gene: TRBJ2-1
abundance: few

CDR3aa: CSVEGPGSNNEQFF
CDR3nt: TGCAGCGTTGAAGGGCCAGGGTCGAATAATGAGCAGTTCTTC
len: 14
d_gene: -
v_gene: TRBV29-1
j_gene: TRBJ2-1
abundance: -

CDR3aa: CASSQERPRRGYNQPQHF
CDR3nt: TGCGCCAGCAGCCAAGAAAGGCCTCGTAGGGGCTACAATCAGCCCCAGCATTTT
len: 18
d_gene: -
v_gene: TRBV4-3
j_gene: TRBJ1-5
abundance: -

CDR3aa: CASSQSWATRNTEAFF
CDR3nt: TGTGCCAGCAGCCAGTCGTGGGCCACAAGGAACACTGAAGCTTTCTTT
len: 16
d_gene: -
v_gene: TRBV3-1/TRBV3-2
j_gene: TRBJ1-1
abundance: once

CDR3aa: CAISGTAKETQYF
CDR3nt: TGTGCCATCAGCGGGACAGCCAAAGAGACCCAGTACTTC
len: 13
d_gene: TRBD1
v_gene: TRBV10-3
j_gene: TRBJ2-5
abundance: -

CDR3aa: CASSPPVGRGNTEAFF
CDR3nt: TGTGCCAGCTCACCACCCGTCGGCAGGGGGAACACTGAAGCTTTCTTT
len: 16
d_gene: -
v_gene: TRBV18
j_gene: TRBJ1-1
abundance: -